A single sample is the source of the 20 T cell receptor beta chains below, sequenced in a study of shared clonotypes between healthy human individuals. Assay: immunoSEQ multiplex PCR; the TCRdb copy retains only in-frame clones and omits some. The repertoire consists of approximately 940,000 clones, with over 60% occurring once and the leading ten covering roughly 1.5%. Sequencing was carried out using memory CD4+ T cells sorted from blood. Subset described: CD45RA-negative fraction. Receptors originate from a man in his late teens or twenties in good health.

The chain carries TRBV7-2 and TRBJ2-3; D is undetermined. CDR3 size: 12 residues. Germline V lookup: CDR1 SGHTA, CDR2 FQGNSA. V lost 4 bases and J lost 6, with 8 bases in between. The CDR3 nucleotides read TGTGCCAGCAGCTCGGACGCCGATACGCAGTATTTT. It is translated as CASSSDADTQYF.

The chain employs TRBV6-5 and TRBJ2-7; D is tentatively TRBD1 or TRBD2 (5 bases each). Germline CDR1 MNHEY, CDR2 SVGAGI. This CDR3 has 14 amino acids. V was pared by 7 bases and J by 4 bases, with 17 bases between. The CDR3 reads CASTVPGPPYEQYF. In DNA, the CDR3 is TGTGCCAGCACTGTCCCGGGACCACCTTACGAGCAGTACTTC.

The chain uses TRBV6-1 and TRBJ1-4, with D possibly TRBD1 on 6 matching bases. Germline V CDR1 and CDR2: MNHNS, SASEGT. This CDR3 is built from 15 residues. V lost 1 base, J lost 8 bases, and 14 bases lay in between. CDR3 region: CASSEVGRGGEKLFF. DNA for the CDR3: TGTGCCAGCAGTGAAGTTGGGAGGGGGGGCGAAAAACTGTTTTTT.

J is TRBJ1-5 and V is TRBV28; D not certain. The germline gives CDR1 MDHEN, CDR2 SYDVKM. With 2 bases removed from V and 5 bases from J, the gap between germline ends came to 10 bases. This CDR3 is 14 amino acids long. The CDR3 region is CASSLITGHQPQHF. The CDR3 bases are TGTGCCAGCAGTTTAATTACGGGTCATCAGCCCCAGCATTTT.

The V and J genes are TRBV7-2 and TRBJ2-7, with D perhaps being TRBD1 or TRBD2 (5 bases each). The V end was cut by 3 bases, the J end by 6 bases, with 15 bases between. This CDR3 spans 14 amino acids. Per germline, CDR1 SGHTA and CDR2 FQGNSA. CDR3 nucleotide sequence: TGTGCCAGCAGCTTCCTTATCGGGGCCTCCGAGCAGTACTTC. Translating gives CASSFLIGASEQYF. The full variable domain, its missing parts supplied by reference TRBV7-2 and TRBJ2-7, is GAGVSQSPSNKVTEKGKDVELRCDPISGHTALYWYRQSLGQGLEFLIYFQGNSAPDKSGLPSDRFSAERTGGSVSTLTIQRTQQEDSAVYLCASSFLIGASEQYFGPGTRLTVT.

The genes are TRBV2 and TRBJ1-2; maybe TRBD1 (5 bases). V dropped 4 bases and J dropped 7 bases, with 13 bases sitting between them. CDR1 and CDR2 (germline): SNHLY, FYNNEI. This CDR3 spans 13 amino acids. The CDR3 loop is CASSGDLAGGYTF. In DNA form, the CDR3 reads TGTGCCAGCAGTGGGGACCTTGCCGGTGGCTACACCTTC.

Note on this clone: This may be a read error, as it is one base from a much larger clone. Distinct nucleotide sequences in the sample also encode this CDR3. The chain joins TRBV5-6 to TRBJ1-5, with 9 bases lining up with TRBD1. The germline V gene has CDR1 SGHDT and CDR2 YYEEEE. Germline trimming cut 4 bases from V and 2 bases from J; bases unmatched to any gene: 1. The CDR3 has 14 residues. The CDR3 loop reads CASSRTGGNQPQHF. The CDR3 nucleotides read TGTGCCAGCAGCAGGACAGGGGGCAATCAGCCCCAGCATTTT.

The chain has TRBV5-1 and TRBJ1-2; 10 bases map to TRBD1. Trimming cost V 4 bases and J 3 bases; bases outside gene matches: 3. Germline CDR1 and CDR2: SGHRS and YFSETQ. The length of the CDR3 is 14 residues. CDR3: CASSTGTGDYGYTF. CDR3 in DNA: TGCGCCAGCAGCACCGGGACAGGGGACTATGGCTACACCTTC.

The genes are TRBV5-1 and TRBJ2-2; a weak D match, TRBD1 (5 bases). The CDR3 is 14 residues long. The V end lost 0 bases, the J end lost 8 bases, and 11 bases lay between the germline ends. CDR1 and CDR2 from the germline V gene are SGHRS and YFSETQ. CDR3 protein: CASSLAQARGELFF. The DNA for the CDR3 is TGCGCCAGCAGCTTGGCACAGGCTCGAGGGGAGCTGTTTTTT.

This chain uses TRBV27 with TRBJ1-2; D unresolved. Germline CDR1 and CDR2: MNHEY and SMNVEV (reference sequence). V was pared by 2 bases and J by 6 bases, with 7 bases between. The length of the CDR3 is 12 residues. Here the CDR3 reads CASSLRGDGYTF. The CDR3 DNA sequence: TGTGCCAGCAGTTTAAGAGGCGATGGCTACACCTTC.

The V call is TRBV5-1, the J call TRBJ2-5; possibly TRBD1 for D (6 bases). CDR1 and CDR2 from the germline V gene are SGHRS and YFSETQ. The length of the CDR3 is 13 residues. The germline V and J ends were trimmed by 6 bases and 1 base, with 10 bases remaining between them. The CDR3 nucleotides read TGCGCCAGCACCCCACAGGGCCAAGAGACCCAGTACTTC. As protein: CASTPQGQETQYF.

With regard to this clone: This sequence may be a read error, since a much larger clone differs from it by one base. The chain couples TRBV7-2 to TRBJ1-3, with unresolved D. CDR1 is SGHTA, CDR2 FQGNSA, per germline. Trimming took 3 bases from V and 4 from J, leaving 4 bases between them. The CDR3 has 12 amino acids. The CDR3 nucleotides are TGTGCCAGCAGCTTTAAAGGAAACACCATATATTTT. It yields the protein CASSFKGNTIYF.

The genes are TRBV2 and TRBJ2-1, with D unresolved. Per the germline V gene, CDR1 is SNHLY and CDR2 is FYNNEI. V lost 5 bases to trimming and J lost 0 bases, with 14 bases between them. The CDR3 extends over 16 amino acids. The CDR3 DNA follows: TGTGCCAGCAGTAAATTGACTTCCTACTCCTACAATGAGCAGTTCTTC. It is translated as CASSKLTSYSYNEQFF.

This clone turned up a few times. The rearrangement joins TRBV27 to TRBJ1-2, with 7 bases matching TRBD1. Germline V gene lookup returns CDR1 MNHEY and CDR2 SMNVEV (reference sequence). The junction had 6 bases not matched to a gene; V was cut back by 6 bases and J by 5 bases. This CDR3 has 13 amino acids. The DNA for the CDR3 is TGTGCCAGCAGCATGGACAGGAGGTATGGCTACACCTTC. The encoded protein is CASSMDRRYGYTF.

This clone was seen only a few times. The same CDR3 arises from other DNA sequences in this sample as well. The rearrangement links TRBV9 to TRBJ2-1; D call uncertain. V lost 0 bases, J lost 1 base, and 2 bases lay in between. Germline V gene sequence: CDR1 SGDLS, CDR2 YYNGEE. This CDR3 has 13 residues. The CDR3 reads CASSVASYNEQFF. CDR3 DNA sequence: TGTGCCAGCAGCGTAGCTTCCTACAATGAGCAGTTCTTC.

This clone was observed a few times. Additional DNA sequences in this sample encode the identical CDR3. The V gene is TRBV20-1, the J gene TRBJ2-7; D unclear. V was cut by 6 bases and J by 4 bases, with 10 bases left in between. The CDR3 is 11 residues long. Germline values: CDR1 DFQATT, CDR2 SNEGSKA (reference sequence). CDR3 sequence (DNA): TGCAGTGCCACAGTGGAGTACGAGCAGTACTTC. It codes for CSATVEYEQYF.

The chain combines TRBV19 with TRBJ1-6, with a tentative D call TRBD1 (5 bases). Between the trimmed V and J ends, which lost 2 bases and 6 bases, there was a span of 11 bases. Germline V CDR1 and CDR2: LNHDA, SQIVND (reference sequence). The CDR3 is 15 amino acids. For the CDR3, the DNA is TGTGCCAGTAGTATACCCTCAGGGACTAATTCACCCCTCCACTTT. Protein sequence: CASSIPSGTNSPLHF.

V and J are TRBV6-5 and TRBJ1-6; D not resolved. With 2 bases removed from V and 7 bases from J, the gap between germline ends came to 12 bases. Germline-derived CDR1 and CDR2 are MNHEY and SVGAGI. This CDR3 has 15 amino acids. CDR3 nucleotides: TGTGCCAGCAGTTACAAGTGGCCTTTCAATTCACCCCTCCACTTT. It codes for CASSYKWPFNSPLHF.

The chain links TRBV6-1 to TRBJ1-5, with unresolved D. This CDR3 region has 12 residues. The germline V gene has CDR1 MNHNS and CDR2 SASEGT. Trimming cost V 11 bases and J 3 bases, with 11 bases left between them. This chain's CDR3 is CAADGFNQPQHF. The CDR3 nucleotides are TGTGCCGCGGACGGATTCAATCAGCCCCAGCATTTT.

The CDR3 sequence is CASSTGTGLGHGYTF. The DNA of the CDR3 is TGTGCCAGCAGTACCGGGACAGGACTTGGACATGGCTACACCTTC. This rearrangement joins TRBV28 to TRBJ1-2; 8 bases are a match to TRBD1. Per germline, CDR1 MDHEN and CDR2 SYDVKM. This CDR3 has 15 residues. With V trimmed by 5 bases and J by 6 bases, 11 bases remained unmatched.